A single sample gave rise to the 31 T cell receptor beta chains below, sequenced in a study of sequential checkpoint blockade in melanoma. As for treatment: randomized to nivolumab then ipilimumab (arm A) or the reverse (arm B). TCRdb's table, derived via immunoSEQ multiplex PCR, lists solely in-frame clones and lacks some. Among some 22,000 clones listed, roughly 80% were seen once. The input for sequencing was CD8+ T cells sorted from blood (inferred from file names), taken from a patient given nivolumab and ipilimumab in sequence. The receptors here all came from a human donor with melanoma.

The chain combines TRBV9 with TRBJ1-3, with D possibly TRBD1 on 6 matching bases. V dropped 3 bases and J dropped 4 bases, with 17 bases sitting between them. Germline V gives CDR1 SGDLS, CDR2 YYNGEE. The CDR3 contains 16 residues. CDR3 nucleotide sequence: TGTGCCAGCAGCGCCCTACAGGGTGGTGTGGGAAACACCATATATTTT. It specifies CASSALQGGVGNTIYF.

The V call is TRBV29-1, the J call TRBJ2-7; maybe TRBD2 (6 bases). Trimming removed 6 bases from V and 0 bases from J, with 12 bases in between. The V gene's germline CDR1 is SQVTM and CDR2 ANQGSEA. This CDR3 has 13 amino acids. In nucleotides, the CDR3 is TGCAGCGTCCCTCGGGGGTCCTCCTACGAGCAGTACTTC. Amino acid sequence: CSVPRGSSYEQYF.

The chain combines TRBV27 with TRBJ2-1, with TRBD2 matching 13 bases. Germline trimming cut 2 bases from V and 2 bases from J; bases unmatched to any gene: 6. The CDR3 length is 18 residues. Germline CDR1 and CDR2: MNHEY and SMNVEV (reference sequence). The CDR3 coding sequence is TGTGCCAGCAGTTTAATCGGGACTAGCGGGGCGACCTACAATGAGCAGTTCTTC. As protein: CASSLIGTSGATYNEQFF.

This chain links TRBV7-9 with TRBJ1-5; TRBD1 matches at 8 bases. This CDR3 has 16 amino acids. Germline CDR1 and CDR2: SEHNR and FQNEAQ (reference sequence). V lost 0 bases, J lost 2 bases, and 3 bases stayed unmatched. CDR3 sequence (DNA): TGTGCCAGCAGCTTAGCCAGGGGGCCACGCAATCAGCCCCAGCATTTT. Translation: CASSLARGPRNQPQHF. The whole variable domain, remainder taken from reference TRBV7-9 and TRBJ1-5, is DTGVSQNPRHKITKRGQNVTFRCDPISEHNRLYWYRQTLGQGPEFLTYFQNEAQLEKSRLLSDRFSAERPKGSFSTLEIQRTEQGDSAMYLCASSLARGPRNQPQHFGDGTRLSIL.

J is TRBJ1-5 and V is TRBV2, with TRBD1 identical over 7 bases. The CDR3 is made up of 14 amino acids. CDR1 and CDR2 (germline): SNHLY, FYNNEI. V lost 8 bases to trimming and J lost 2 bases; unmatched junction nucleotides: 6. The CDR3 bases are TGTGCCAGCTGGGCAGGGGGTCGCAATCAGCCCCAGCATTTT. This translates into CASWAGGRNQPQHF.

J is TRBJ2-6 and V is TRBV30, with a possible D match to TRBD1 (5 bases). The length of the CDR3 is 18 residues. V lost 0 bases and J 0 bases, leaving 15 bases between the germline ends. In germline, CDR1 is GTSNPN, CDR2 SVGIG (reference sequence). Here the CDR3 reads CAWSVPGRALSGANVLTF. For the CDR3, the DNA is TGTGCCTGGAGTGTACCCGGCAGGGCGCTCTCTGGGGCCAACGTCCTGACTTTC.

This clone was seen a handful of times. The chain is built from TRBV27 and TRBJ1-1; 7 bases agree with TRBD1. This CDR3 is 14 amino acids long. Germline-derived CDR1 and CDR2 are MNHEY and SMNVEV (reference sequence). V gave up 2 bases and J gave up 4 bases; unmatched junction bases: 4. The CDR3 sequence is CASSLVQGSTEAFF. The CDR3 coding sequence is TGTGCCAGCAGTTTAGTACAGGGGAGCACTGAAGCTTTCTTT.

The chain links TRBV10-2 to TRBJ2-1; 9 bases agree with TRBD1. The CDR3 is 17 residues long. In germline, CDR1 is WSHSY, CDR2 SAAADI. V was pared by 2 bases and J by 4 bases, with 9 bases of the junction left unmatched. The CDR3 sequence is CASSEPRTGGAYNEQFF. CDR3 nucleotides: TGCGCCAGCAGTGAGCCCAGAACAGGGGGCGCGTACAATGAGCAGTTCTTC.

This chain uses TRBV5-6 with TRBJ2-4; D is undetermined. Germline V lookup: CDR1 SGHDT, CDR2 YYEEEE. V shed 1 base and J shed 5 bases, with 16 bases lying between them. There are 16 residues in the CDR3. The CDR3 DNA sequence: TGTGCCAGCAGCTTGTTGAGTGCCTCTATCCAAAACATTCAGTACTTC. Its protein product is CASSLLSASIQNIQYF.

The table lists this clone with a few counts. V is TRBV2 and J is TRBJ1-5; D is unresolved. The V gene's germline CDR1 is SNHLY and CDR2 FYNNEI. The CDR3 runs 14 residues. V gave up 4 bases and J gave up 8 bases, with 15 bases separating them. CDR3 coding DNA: TGTGCCAGCAGTGTTTTAGGAGGGTTTAAGCCCCAGCATTTT. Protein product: CASSVLGGFKPQHF.

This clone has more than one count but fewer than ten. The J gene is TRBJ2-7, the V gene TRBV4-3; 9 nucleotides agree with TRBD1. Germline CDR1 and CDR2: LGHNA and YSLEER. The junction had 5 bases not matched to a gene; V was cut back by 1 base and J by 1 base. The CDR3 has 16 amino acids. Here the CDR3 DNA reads TGCGCCAGCAGCCAAGGAACCGGGACAGGGTCCTACGAGCAGTACTTC. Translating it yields CASSQGTGTGSYEQYF.

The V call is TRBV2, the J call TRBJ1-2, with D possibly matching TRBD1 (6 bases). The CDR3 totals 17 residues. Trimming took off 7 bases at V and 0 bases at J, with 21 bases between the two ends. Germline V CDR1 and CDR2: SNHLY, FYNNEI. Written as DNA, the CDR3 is TGTGCCAGCACCGAAGGCCCCTATAGGGGGACTAACTATGGCTACACCTTC. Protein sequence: CASTEGPYRGTNYGYTF.

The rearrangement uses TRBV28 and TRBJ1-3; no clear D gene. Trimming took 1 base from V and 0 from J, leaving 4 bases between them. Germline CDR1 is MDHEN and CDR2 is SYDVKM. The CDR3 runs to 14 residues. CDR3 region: CASSLFSSGNTIYF. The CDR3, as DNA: TGTGCCAGCAGTTTATTTAGCTCTGGAAACACCATATATTTT.

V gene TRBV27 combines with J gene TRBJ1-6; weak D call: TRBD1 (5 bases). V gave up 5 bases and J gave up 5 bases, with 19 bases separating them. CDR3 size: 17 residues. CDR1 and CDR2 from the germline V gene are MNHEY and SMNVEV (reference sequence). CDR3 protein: CASSTLSGWGNNSPLHF. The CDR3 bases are TGTGCCAGCAGTACCCTCAGTGGTTGGGGCAATAATTCACCCCTCCACTTT.

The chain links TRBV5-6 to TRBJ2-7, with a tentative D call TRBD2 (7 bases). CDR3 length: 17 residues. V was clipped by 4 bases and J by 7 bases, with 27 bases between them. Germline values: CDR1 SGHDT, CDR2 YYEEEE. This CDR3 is CASSPSWGGAERREQYF. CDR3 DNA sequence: TGTGCCAGCAGCCCCTCCTGGGGGGGGGCGGAGAGGAGAGAGCAGTACTTC.

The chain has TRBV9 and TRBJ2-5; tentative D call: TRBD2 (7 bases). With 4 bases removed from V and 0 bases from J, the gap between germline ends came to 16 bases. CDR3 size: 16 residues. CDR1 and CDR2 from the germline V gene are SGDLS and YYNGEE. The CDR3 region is CASSRGAKPYQETQYF. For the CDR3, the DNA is TGTGCCAGCAGCCGGGGGGCGAAACCGTACCAAGAGACCCAGTACTTC.

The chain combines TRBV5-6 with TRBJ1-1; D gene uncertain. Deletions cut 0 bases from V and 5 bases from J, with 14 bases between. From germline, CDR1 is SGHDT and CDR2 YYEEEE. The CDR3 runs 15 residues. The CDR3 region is CASSLDSGIGTEAFF. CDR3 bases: TGTGCCAGCAGCTTGGATTCAGGTATTGGGACTGAAGCTTTCTTT.

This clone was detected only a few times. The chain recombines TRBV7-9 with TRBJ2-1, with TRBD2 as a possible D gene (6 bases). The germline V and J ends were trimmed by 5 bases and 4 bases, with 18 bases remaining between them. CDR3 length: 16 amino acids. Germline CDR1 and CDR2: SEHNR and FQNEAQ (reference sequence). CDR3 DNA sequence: TGTGCCAGCAGCCTCCGACCGCGCGGGAAATACAATGAGCAGTTCTTC. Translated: CASSLRPRGKYNEQFF.

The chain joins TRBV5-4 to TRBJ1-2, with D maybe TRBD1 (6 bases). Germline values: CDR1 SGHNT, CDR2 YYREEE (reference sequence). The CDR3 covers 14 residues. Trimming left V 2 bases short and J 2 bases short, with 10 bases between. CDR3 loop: CASSLSRGNYGYTF. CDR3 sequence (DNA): TGTGCCAGCAGCTTATCAAGGGGGAACTATGGCTACACCTTC.

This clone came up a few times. The CDR3 nucleotides read TGTGCCAGCAGTCCGCTAGCGGGGGTCCAAGAGACCCAGTACTTC. This translates into CASSPLAGVQETQYF. The rearrangement uses TRBV7-9 and TRBJ2-5; 10 bases match TRBD2. From germline, CDR1 is SEHNR and CDR2 FQNEAQ (reference sequence). V was pared by 6 bases and J by 1 base, with 5 bases of the junction left unmatched. The CDR3 extends over 15 amino acids.

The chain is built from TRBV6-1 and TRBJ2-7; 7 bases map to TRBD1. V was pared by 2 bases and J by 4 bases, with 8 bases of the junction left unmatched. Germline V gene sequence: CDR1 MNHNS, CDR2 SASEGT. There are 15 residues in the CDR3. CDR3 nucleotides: TGTGCCAGCAGTGAAATCAGGACAGGCAATTACGAGCAGTACTTC. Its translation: CASSEIRTGNYEQYF.

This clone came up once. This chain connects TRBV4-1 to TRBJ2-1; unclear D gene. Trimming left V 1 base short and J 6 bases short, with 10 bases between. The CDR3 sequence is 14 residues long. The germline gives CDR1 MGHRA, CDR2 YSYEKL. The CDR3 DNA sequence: TGCGCCAGCAGCCAAGTCCTGGCGGCCAATGAGCAGTTCTTC. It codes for CASSQVLAANEQFF.

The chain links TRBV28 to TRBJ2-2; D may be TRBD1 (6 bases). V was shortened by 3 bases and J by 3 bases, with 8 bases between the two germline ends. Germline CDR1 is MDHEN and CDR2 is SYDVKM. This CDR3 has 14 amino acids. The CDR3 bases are TGTGCCAGCAGTTTGACAGGTTACACCGGGGAGCTGTTTTTT. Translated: CASSLTGYTGELFF.

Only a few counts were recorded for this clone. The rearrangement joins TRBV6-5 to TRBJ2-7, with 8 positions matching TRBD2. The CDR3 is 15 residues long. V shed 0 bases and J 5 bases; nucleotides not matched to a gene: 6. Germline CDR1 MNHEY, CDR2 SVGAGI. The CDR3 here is CASSYSERGRHEQYF. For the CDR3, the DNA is TGTGCCAGCAGTTACTCGGAGCGGGGGAGGCACGAGCAGTACTTC.

The CDR3 DNA reads TGTGCCAGCAGCTTGGGGGGAATCTCCTACGAGCAGTACTTC. Its protein is CASSLGGISYEQYF. The chain has TRBV7-6 and TRBJ2-5; D might be TRBD2 (6 bases). Matching the DNA end better, TRBJ2-7 makes the J call doubtful. The V gene's germline CDR1 is SGHVS and CDR2 FNYEAQ. CDR3 length: 14 amino acids.

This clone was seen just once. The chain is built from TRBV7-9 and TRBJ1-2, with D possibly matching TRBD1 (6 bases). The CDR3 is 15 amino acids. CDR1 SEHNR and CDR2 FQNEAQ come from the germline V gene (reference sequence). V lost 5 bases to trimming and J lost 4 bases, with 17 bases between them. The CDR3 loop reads CASSATQQGFYGYTF. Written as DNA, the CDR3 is TGTGCCAGCAGCGCAACTCAACAGGGATTCTATGGCTACACCTTC.

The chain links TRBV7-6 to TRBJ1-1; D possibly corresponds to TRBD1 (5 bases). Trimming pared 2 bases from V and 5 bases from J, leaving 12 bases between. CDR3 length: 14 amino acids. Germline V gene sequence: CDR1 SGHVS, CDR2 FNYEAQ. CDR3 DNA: TGTGCCAGCAGCTTATCGGGGGTAGGGACTGAAGCTTTCTTT. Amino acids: CASSLSGVGTEAFF.

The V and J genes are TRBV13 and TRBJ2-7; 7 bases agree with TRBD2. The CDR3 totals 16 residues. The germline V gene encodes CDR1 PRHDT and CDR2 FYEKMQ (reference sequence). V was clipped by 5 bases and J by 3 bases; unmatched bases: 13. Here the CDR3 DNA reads TGTGCCAGCAGCCCGCGGGGAGCGGGGAAAAGCTACGAGCAGTACTTC. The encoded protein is CASSPRGAGKSYEQYF.

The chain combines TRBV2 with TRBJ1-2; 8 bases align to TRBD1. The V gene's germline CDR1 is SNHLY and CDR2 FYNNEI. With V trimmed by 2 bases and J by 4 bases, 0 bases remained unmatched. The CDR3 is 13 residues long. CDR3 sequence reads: CASSETGGYGYTF. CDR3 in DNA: TGTGCCAGCAGTGAAACAGGGGGCTATGGCTACACCTTC.

CDR3 DNA sequence: TGTGCCAGCCGCCTATACCCGACCGGGGAGCTGTTTTTT. Translation: CASRLYPTGELFF. The chain combines TRBV11-2 with TRBJ2-2; D is undetermined. Germline V CDR1 and CDR2: SGHAT, FQNNGV. The CDR3 has 13 amino acids. V was cut by 8 bases and J by 5 bases, with 12 bases left in between. The entire variable domain, with the rest obtained from reference TRBV11-2 and TRBJ2-2, is as follows: EAGVAQSPRYKIIEKRQSVAFWCNPISGHATLYWYQQILGQGPKLLIQFQNNGVVDDSQLPKDRFSAERLKGVDSTLKIQPAKLEDSAVYLCASRLYPTGELFFGEGSRLTVL.

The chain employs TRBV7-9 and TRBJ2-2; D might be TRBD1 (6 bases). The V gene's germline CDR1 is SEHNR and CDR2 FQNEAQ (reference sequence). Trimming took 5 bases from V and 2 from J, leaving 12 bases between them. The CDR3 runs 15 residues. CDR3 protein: CASSEGTYNTGELFF. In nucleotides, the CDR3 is TGTGCCAGCAGCGAAGGGACATACAACACCGGGGAGCTGTTTTTT.